The 30 T cell receptor beta chains below all came from one sample that was sequenced in a study of identical twins. TCRdb independently ran MiXCR on the 5' RACE reads; one entry per CDR3 protein. The data hold around 1.7 million distinct CDR3 sequences, with about 32% observed a single time. What was sequenced was cord blood. Source of these receptors: a newborn girl in good health.

This clonotype has more than one count but fewer than ten. This chain uses TRBV15 with TRBJ2-3, with TRBD2 identical over 10 bases. The CDR3 has 18 residues. Losses at the gene ends were 0 bases for V and 0 bases for J; bases not matched to a gene: 6. CDR1 LNHNV and CDR2 YYDKDF come from the germline V gene (reference sequence). The CDR3 protein is CATSRELGLASSTDTQYF. CDR3 coding DNA: TGTGCCACCAGCAGAGAGTTGGGACTAGCGAGTAGCACAGATACGCAGTATTTT.

This clonotype has a handful of counts. The chain couples TRBV27 to TRBJ2-3; D ambiguous. V shed 3 bases and J shed 4 bases, with 5 bases lying between them. Germline lookup yields CDR1 MNHEY and CDR2 SMNVEV (reference sequence). The CDR3 spans 12 residues. CDR3: CASSFYPDTQYF. The DNA of the CDR3 is TGTGCCAGCAGTTTTTACCCAGATACGCAGTATTTT.

The rearrangement joins TRBV6-6 to TRBJ1-1, with a possible D match to TRBD1 (6 bases). The germline V and J ends were trimmed by 6 bases and 6 bases, with 14 bases remaining between them. The germline V gene encodes CDR1 MNHNY and CDR2 SVGAGI (reference sequence). The CDR3 consists of 13 residues. DNA of the CDR3: TGTGCCAGCAGCTCACCGGGGGGCGCTGAAGCTTTCTTT. It yields the protein CASSSPGGAEAFF.

The rearrangement uses TRBV20-1 and TRBJ2-1; a possible D gene is TRBD2 (6 bases). This CDR3 contains 13 residues. Per the germline V gene, CDR1 is DFQATT and CDR2 is SNEGSKA (reference sequence). V was clipped by 0 bases and J by 9 bases, with 12 bases between them. CDR3 nucleotide sequence: TGCAGTGCTAGAGACTCGTACGGGGGTGAGCAGTTCTTC. It codes for CSARDSYGGEQFF.

This clonotype was picked up a small number of times. The V and J genes are TRBV7-2 and TRBJ2-1, with 8 bases fitting TRBD1. Germline CDR1 SGHTA, CDR2 FQGNSA. V trimming: 5 bases; J trimming: 8 bases; junction bases outside the gene matches: 5. This CDR3 is built from 13 residues. CDR3 sequence: CASSLRGRDEQFF. The CDR3 bases are TGTGCCAGCAGCCTCAGGGGGCGGGATGAGCAGTTCTTC.

This clonotype was found once. The chain links TRBV7-6 to TRBJ2-5, with 7 bases that match TRBD2. The CDR3 totals 16 residues. CDR1 is SGHVS and CDR2 is FNYEAQ in the germline V gene. J was trimmed by 11 bases and V by 0 bases; bases with no gene match: 15. In DNA, the CDR3 is TGTGCCAGCAGCTTAGCCTCTAGCGGTACCTACAATGAGCAGTACTTC. Its protein is CASSLASSGTYNEQYF. The full variable domain, completed using reference TRBV7-6 and TRBJ2-5, is GAGVSQSPRYKVTKRGQDVALRCDPISGHVSLYWYRQALGQGPEFLTYFNYEAQQDKSGLPNDRFSAERPEGSISTLTIQRTEQRDSAMYRCASSLASSGTYNEQYFGPGTRLLVL.

This sequence joins TRBV29-1 and TRBJ2-5, with D perhaps matching TRBD2 (7 bases). The CDR3 spans 14 residues. Germline-derived CDR1 and CDR2 are SQVTM and ANQGSEA. V gave up 4 bases and J gave up 11 bases, with 23 bases separating them. This CDR3 reads CSVVGGGPYNEQYF. In DNA, the CDR3 is TGCAGCGTTGTGGGGGGGGGCCCCTACAATGAGCAGTACTTC.

This clonotype was observed a handful of times. Mismatch with germline at one junction end may stem from a read error. The rearrangement joins TRBV28 to TRBJ1-6; D is uncertain. This CDR3 region has 15 residues. Germline V CDR1 and CDR2: MDHEN, SYDVKM. The CDR3: CASSLVLSYNSPPHF. The CDR3 DNA reads TGTGCCAGCAGTTTAGTTCTCTCCTATAATTCACCCCCCCACTTT.

The chain is built from TRBV10-3 and TRBJ2-1, with 10 nucleotides matching TRBD2. Unmatched junction bases numbered 7, after V lost 4 bases and J lost 10 bases. Germline CDR1 reads ENHRY; CDR2 reads SYGVKD. This CDR3 spans 14 amino acids. CDR3 bases: TGTGCCATCAGTGGGACTAGCGGCCTCTGGGAGCAGTTCTTC. Protein product: CAISGTSGLWEQFF.

This clonotype was seen a few times. The rearrangement joins TRBV11-1 to TRBJ2-1, with D perhaps being TRBD1 or TRBD2 (6 bases each). V dropped 1 base and J dropped 6 bases, with 16 bases sitting between them. Germline CDR1 is SGHAT and CDR2 is FQDESV (reference sequence). There are 16 residues in the CDR3. CDR3 amino acids: CASSLEGGFAVNEQFF. The CDR3 bases are TGTGCCAGCAGCTTAGAGGGGGGTTTTGCGGTCAATGAGCAGTTCTTC.

The chain is built from TRBV12-3 or TRBV12-4 and TRBJ1-1; possible D gene TRBD1, 6 bases. Trimming left V 7 bases short and J 4 bases short, with 16 bases between. This CDR3 is 14 amino acids long. The CDR3 nucleotides read TGTGCCAGCATCCGGAGGGGGTCGTCCACTGAAGCTTTCTTT. Translating gives CASIRRGSSTEAFF.

Points on this clonotype: A read error may produce the germline difference seen at one junction end. V is TRBV5-1 and J is TRBJ2-3; no firm D call. The V gene's germline CDR1 is SGHRS and CDR2 YFSETQ. This CDR3 has 12 amino acids. CDR3 DNA sequence: TGCGCCAGCAGCTTGGTGGCAGATACGCGGTATTTT. Its translation is CASSLVADTRYF.

The chain has TRBV13 and TRBJ2-6; D not resolved. Trimming stripped 5 bases from V and 5 bases from J, with 4 bases between. Germline lookup yields CDR1 PRHDT and CDR2 FYEKMQ (reference sequence). CDR3 length: 12 residues. CDR3 coding DNA: TGTGCCAGCAGCGTGAGGGCCAACGTCCTGACTTTC. It codes for CASSVRANVLTF.

The chain links TRBV20-1 to TRBJ1-1, with D tentatively TRBD1 (5 bases). The length of the CDR3 is 11 residues. CDR1 DFQATT and CDR2 SNEGSKA come from the germline V gene (reference sequence). With 2 bases removed from V and 7 bases from J, the gap between germline ends came to 8 bases. Here the CDR3 reads CSARRQLEAFF. The CDR3 DNA sequence: TGCAGTGCTAGAAGACAGCTTGAAGCTTTCTTT.

CDR3: CASSSGGREDTQYF. For the CDR3, the DNA is TGTGCCAGCAGCTCGGGAGGGCGGGAAGATACGCAGTATTTT. This chain connects TRBV11-2 to TRBJ2-3, with TRBD2 matching 8 bases. V shed 4 bases and J 5 bases; nucleotides not matched to a gene: 5. The CDR3 runs to 14 residues. Germline CDR1 is SGHAT and CDR2 is FQNNGV.

V usage is TRBV20-1 and J usage is TRBJ2-7; a possible D gene is TRBD2 (5 bases). The V gene's germline CDR1 is DFQATT and CDR2 SNEGSKA (reference sequence). Trimming stripped 1 base from V and 3 bases from J, with 10 bases between. The CDR3 covers 13 residues. This CDR3 is CSARATGYYEQYF. CDR3 nucleotides: TGCAGTGCTAGAGCCACGGGGTACTACGAGCAGTACTTC.

A few counts support this clonotype. This chain joins TRBV30 and TRBJ2-3, with 8 bases aligning to TRBD2. Trimming cost V 5 bases and J 2 bases; bases outside gene matches: 6. The CDR3 contains 14 residues. CDR1 and CDR2 (germline): GTSNPN, SVGIG (reference sequence). The CDR3 DNA reads as TGTGCCTGGGATTCCGGGGGGGCCACAGATACGCAGTATTTT. This gives the protein CAWDSGGATDTQYF. Combining the CDR3 with reference TRBV30 and TRBJ2-3 gives the whole variable domain SQTIHQWPATLVQPVGSPLSLECTVEGTSNPNLYWYRQAAGRGLQLLFYSVGIGQISSEVPQNLSASRPQDRQFILSSKKLLLSDSGFYLCAWDSGGATDTQYFGPGTRLTVL.

The genes are TRBV28 and TRBJ2-4; D not certain. The end of the DNA aligns better with TRBJ2-7, so the J call may be wrong. This CDR3 is 14 amino acids long. Looked up from germline, CDR1 is MDHEN and CDR2 is SYDVKM. CDR3 sequence (DNA): TGTGCCAGCAGTTTTCCCCAGGTATGGGCCGAGCAGTACTTC. Its translation is CASSFPQVWAEQYF.

The V call is TRBV12-3 or TRBV12-4, the J call TRBJ2-4; possible D gene TRBD2, 6 bases. Matching the DNA end better, TRBJ2-5 makes the J call doubtful. The CDR3 consists of 13 residues. The CDR3 DNA reads TGTGCCAGCAGAGAAGGAGGGCTGAAGACCCAGTACTTC. Amino acids: CASREGGLKTQYF.

With respect to this clonotype: The junction departs from germline at one end; a sequencing error may be responsible. The rearrangement joins TRBV4-1 to TRBJ2-1, with no clear D. There are 14 residues in the CDR3. Germline V lookup: CDR1 MGHRA, CDR2 YSYEKL. CDR3 amino acids: CASSQENSHNEQFF. The CDR3 nucleotides are TGCGCCAGCAGCCAAGAAAACTCCCACAATGAGCAGTTCTTC.

This chain connects TRBV20-1 to TRBJ1-2; TRBD1 matches at 7 bases. CDR1 DFQATT and CDR2 SNEGSKA come from the germline V gene (reference sequence). The V gene end was trimmed by 3 bases and the J gene end by 4 bases; junction bases not matched to a gene: 8. The CDR3 spans 14 residues. The CDR3: CSASITGVSYGYTF. The DNA of the CDR3 is TGCAGTGCTAGTATCACAGGGGTTAGCTATGGCTACACCTTC.

This clonotype occurred many times. The chain carries TRBV27 and TRBJ2-7, with D perhaps TRBD1 (6 bases). The V and J ends lost 4 bases and 2 bases respectively, with 9 bases between them. Germline CDR1 reads MNHEY; CDR2 reads SMNVEV (reference sequence). CDR3 length: 13 amino acids. As DNA, the CDR3 is TGTGCCAGCAGTTCAGGGGTTCCCTACGAGCAGTACTTC. This encodes CASSSGVPYEQYF.

The rearrangement links TRBV6-1 to TRBJ1-2, with D perhaps matching TRBD1 (6 bases). This CDR3 region has 13 residues. Germline CDR1 is MNHNS and CDR2 is SASEGT. V lost 6 bases to trimming and J lost 3 bases, with 11 bases between them. Here the CDR3 DNA reads TGTGCCAGCAGACGACAGGATCACTATGGCTACACCTTC. Translation gives CASRRQDHYGYTF.

The sample holds a few counts of this clonotype. The chain combines TRBV29-1 with TRBJ1-1; D not resolved. CDR3 size: 12 residues. Germline CDR1 reads SQVTM; CDR2 reads ANQGSEA. V lost 1 base, J lost 4 bases, and 7 bases lay in between. The CDR3 nucleotides are TGCAGCGTTGAAGGGTTTATCACTGAAGCTTTCTTT. It codes for CSVEGFITEAFF. Filled out from reference TRBV29-1 and TRBJ1-1, the complete variable domain reads SAVISQKPSRDICQRGTSLTIQCQVDSQVTMMFWYRQQPGQSLTLIATANQGSEATYESGFVIDKFPISRPNLTFSTLTVSNMSPEDSSIYLCSVEGFITEAFFGQGTRLTVV.

Worth noting for this clonotype: Being one base from a much bigger clone, this may be a read error. V is TRBV9 and J is TRBJ2-5; no firm D call. Germline CDR1 SGDLS, CDR2 YYNGEE. The CDR3 is 14 amino acids. This CDR3 reads CAGSVAPYQETQYF. The CDR3 bases are TGTGCCGGCAGCGTAGCCCCGTACCAAGAGACCCAGTACTTC. Filled out from reference TRBV9 and TRBJ2-5, the complete variable domain reads DSGVTQTPKHLITATGQRVTLRCSPRSGDLSVYWYQQSLDQGLQFLIQYYNGEERAKGNILERFSAQQFPDLHSELNLSSLELGDSALYFCAGSVAPYQETQYFGPGTRLLVL.

CDR3 protein: CSAWTGMNTEAFF. Here the CDR3 DNA reads TGCAGTGCTTGGACAGGGATGAACACTGAAGCTTTCTTT. The chain carries TRBV20-1 and TRBJ1-1, with 8 bases identical to TRBD1. This CDR3 spans 13 amino acids. Trimming took 5 bases from V and 0 from J; bases not matched to a gene: 2. The germline V gene has CDR1 DFQATT and CDR2 SNEGSKA (reference sequence).

Turning to this clonotype: The junction differs from germline at one of its ends, possibly a read error. This chain joins TRBV20-1 and TRBJ2-3; TRBD2 might be the D (6 bases). Germline-derived CDR1 and CDR2 are DFQATT and SNEGSKA (reference sequence). CDR3 length equals 13 residues. The CDR3 sequence: CSVRAGSPDTQYF. CDR3 DNA: TGCAGTGTTAGAGCCGGGAGCCCAGATACGCAGTATTTT.

Concerning this clonotype: Just one base apart from a much larger clone, this may be a read error. The chain's CDR3 is CSVETASGNNEQYF. CDR3 coding DNA: TGCAGCGTTGAAACAGCTAGCGGAAACAATGAGCAGTACTTC. The chain carries TRBV29-1 and TRBJ2-1; 7 nucleotides align to TRBD2. The end of the DNA aligns better with TRBJ2-7, so the J call may be wrong. CDR3 length: 14 residues. The germline V gene has CDR1 SQVTM and CDR2 ANQGSEA.

Ten or more counts support this clonotype. The chain couples TRBV29-1 to TRBJ2-3; 8 nucleotides match TRBD1. This CDR3 has 13 residues. V trimming: 7 bases; J trimming: 2 bases; junction bases outside the gene matches: 5. Germline-derived CDR1 and CDR2 are SQVTM and ANQGSEA. The CDR3 spells CSGRQGNTDTQYF. For the CDR3, the DNA is TGCAGCGGCCGACAGGGGAACACAGATACGCAGTATTTT.

This clonotype was counted between two and nine times. This rearrangement joins TRBV15 to TRBJ2-6; 7 nucleotides agree with TRBD1. Germline values: CDR1 LNHNV, CDR2 YYDKDF (reference sequence). The CDR3 totals 17 residues. Trimming cost V 5 bases and J 0 bases; bases outside gene matches: 7. The CDR3 reads CATSDRVPSSGANVLTF. CDR3 DNA: TGTGCCACCAGCGACAGGGTCCCCTCCTCTGGGGCCAACGTCCTGACTTTC.